Shown below are 8 T cell receptor beta chains from a single sample sequenced in a study of blood T cell repertoires in COVID-19. The protocol was immunoSEQ multiplex PCR, while the TCRdb copy is restricted to in-frame clones and leaves out a portion. This sample has 500,000 to 600,000 clones, with 85% to 90% found just once. Sequencing input: peripheral blood. The receptors originated from a woman in her forties or fifties with COVID-19, enrolled during active disease.

The chain uses TRBV7-3 and TRBJ1-6, with D possibly matching TRBD1 (5 bases). Germline V lookup: CDR1 SGHTA, CDR2 FQGTGA. The V gene lost 5 bases and the J gene lost 2 bases, with 13 bases spanning the gap. The CDR3 contains 16 residues. CDR3 loop: CASSERQPPYNSPLHF. DNA for the CDR3: TGTGCCAGCAGCGAAAGACAGCCACCCTATAATTCACCCCTCCACTTT.

The genes are TRBV7-9 and TRBJ1-4, with D perhaps matching TRBD1 (5 bases). From germline, CDR1 is SEHNR and CDR2 FQNEAQ (reference sequence). The CDR3 extends over 15 amino acids. Trimming removed 5 bases from V and 4 bases from J, with 14 bases in between. CDR3 in DNA: TGTGCCAGCAGCCGAAAAGGGGCCCATAATGAAAAACTGTTTTTT. Amino acids: CASSRKGAHNEKLFF. The variable domain in full, with the rest retrieved from reference TRBV7-9 and TRBJ1-4, is DTGVSQNPRHKITKRGQNVTFRCDPISEHNRLYWYRQTLGQGPEFLTYFQNEAQLEKSRLLSDRFSAERPKGSFSTLEIQRTEQGDSAMYLCASSRKGAHNEKLFFGSGTQLSVL.

The rearrangement uses TRBV29-1 and TRBJ2-3; 10 nucleotides line up with TRBD2. Germline-derived CDR1 and CDR2 are SQVTM and ANQGSEA. V shed 5 bases, J shed 5 bases, and the junction held 4 bases outside the gene matches. This CDR3 contains 13 residues. The CDR3 nucleotides are TGCAGCGTTAGCGGGGGGGTAAGAGATACGCAGTATTTT. It specifies CSVSGGVRDTQYF.

V gene TRBV18 combines with J gene TRBJ1-1; possibly TRBD1 for D (5 bases). The CDR3 is 12 amino acids. Trimming pared 8 bases from V and 8 bases from J, leaving 15 bases between. Germline CDR1 KGHSH, CDR2 LQKENI. Here the CDR3 DNA reads TGTGCCAGCGCGAAAGGGGTAGGAGAAGCTTTCTTT. Translated: CASAKGVGEAFF.

As to this clone: The germline gene is not matched at one end of the junction; a read error may be the cause. The chain combines TRBV3-1 (or the pseudogene TRBV3-2) with TRBJ2-7, with no clear D. CDR3 size: 14 residues. CDR1 LGHDT and CDR2 YNNKEL come from the germline V gene (reference sequence). The CDR3 nucleotides read TGTGCCAGCAGCGATCATTCCGGAGAGTCCCCACCTGACTTC. It is translated as CASSDHSGESPPDF.

The V and J genes are TRBV30 and TRBJ1-6; D is unresolved. V was shortened by 7 bases and J by 8 bases, with 12 bases between the two germline ends. Germline V gene data show CDR1 as GTSNPN and CDR2 as SVGIG (reference sequence). This CDR3 has 12 amino acids. The chain's CDR3 is CASSRQDSPLHF. CDR3 coding DNA: TGTGCCTCCTCCCGCCAGGATTCACCCCTCCACTTT. The variable domain in full, completed from reference TRBV30 and TRBJ1-6, reads SQTIHQWPATLVQPVGSPLSLECTVEGTSNPNLYWYRQAAGRGLQLLFYSVGIGQISSEVPQNLSASRPQDRQFILSSKKLLLSDSGFYLCASSRQDSPLHFGNGTRLTVT.

The chain has TRBV9 and TRBJ1-3, with 8 bases fitting TRBD1. V lost 6 bases and J lost 2; bases outside the gene matches: 4. This CDR3 spans 14 amino acids. Germline loops: CDR1 SGDLS, CDR2 YYNGEE. The CDR3 loop is CASNPTGAGNTIYF. CDR3 sequence (DNA): TGTGCCAGCAACCCGACAGGGGCTGGAAACACCATATATTTT.

V gene TRBV4-1 combines with J gene TRBJ1-2; D ambiguous. The germline V and J ends were trimmed by 0 bases and 4 bases, with 9 bases remaining between them. The CDR3 length is 14 residues. CDR1 is MGHRA, CDR2 YSYEKL, per germline. The CDR3 spells CASSQDFGSYGYTF. In DNA form, the CDR3 reads TGCGCCAGCAGCCAAGATTTCGGTAGCTATGGCTACACCTTC.